This TCR beta chain was recovered during a study of CD8 T cells in Susac syndrome. RNA totalling about 0.5 to 1 ug underwent reverse transcription with random hexamers. TCRdb used MiXCR to reprocess the immunoSEQ multiplex PCR reads, holding one entry per CDR3 protein. The sample consists of about 120,000 distinct CDR3 sequences, about 93% of them appearing once. The CDR3 consists of 15 residues. CDR1 and CDR2 from the germline V gene are SEHNR and FQNEAQ (reference sequence). Germline trimming cut 5 bases from V and 4 bases from J; bases unmatched to any gene: 7. The J gene is TRBJ2-3, the V gene TRBV7-9, with 9 bases that match TRBD2. This receptor was obtained from a human donor in good health. The sample taken for sequencing was CD4+ T cells from PBMCs. Here the CDR3 DNA reads TGTGCCAGCAGCCGCGGGAGGGCCCTGGCAGATACGCAGTATTTT. This translates into CASSRGRALADTQYF. Full variable domain (remainder filled in from reference TRBV7-9 and TRBJ2-3): DTGVSQNPRHKITKRGQNVTFRCDPISEHNRLYWYRQTLGQGPEFLTYFQNEAQLEKSRLLSDRFSAERPKGSFSTLEIQRTEQGDSAMYLCASSRGRALADTQYFGPGTRLTVL.